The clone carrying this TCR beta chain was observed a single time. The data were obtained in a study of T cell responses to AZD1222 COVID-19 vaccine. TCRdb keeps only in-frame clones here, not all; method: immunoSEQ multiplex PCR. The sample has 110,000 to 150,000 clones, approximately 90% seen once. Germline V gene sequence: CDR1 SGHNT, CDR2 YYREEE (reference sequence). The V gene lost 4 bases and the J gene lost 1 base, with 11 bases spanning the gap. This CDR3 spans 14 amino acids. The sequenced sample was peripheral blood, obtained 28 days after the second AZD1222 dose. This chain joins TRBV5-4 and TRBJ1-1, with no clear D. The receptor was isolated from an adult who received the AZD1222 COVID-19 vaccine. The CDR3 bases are TGTGCCAGCAGCCCCAGTGAGGGGAACACTGAAGCTTTCTTT. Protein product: CASSPSEGNTEAFF.